This is a list of T cell receptor beta chains from one sample in a study of blood T cell repertoires in COVID-19. The assay was immunoSEQ multiplex PCR, and TCRdb's table has in-frame clones only and misses some. The sample yields tens of thousands of clones, 82% seen once. The sequencing sample was made of peripheral blood. Every receptor here comes from a woman aged 55-69 years with acute or convalescent COVID-19. The CDR3 runs from the conserved cysteine through the conserved F or W. D genes are given only for firm matches. Size is omitted from some rows. Given values are once, few, many or a class for expanded clones.

v_call: TRBV24-1; d_call: NA; clone_size: NA; j_call: TRBJ1-2; cdr3_nt: TGTGCCACCAGTGATCGGACAGCTAGAGGTGGCGGCTACACCTTC; cdr3_aa: CATSDRTARGGGYTF
v_call: TRBV12-5; d_call: TRBD1; clone_size: NA; j_call: TRBJ1-1; cdr3_nt: TGTGCTAGTGGTTCTCTGGGCAGGGGGACTGAAGCTTTCTTT; cdr3_aa: CASGSLGRGTEAFF
v_call: TRBV24-1; d_call: NA; clone_size: NA; j_call: TRBJ2-1; cdr3_nt: TGTGCCACCAGTGACCGAGGAATACAGGGAATCGATACAAATGAGCAGTTCTTC; cdr3_aa: CATSDRGIQGIDTNEQFF
v_call: TRBV10-1; d_call: TRBD2; clone_size: NA; j_call: TRBJ2-1; cdr3_nt: TGCGCCAGCAGTGAGTCCTTCCTAGCGGGAGATAGAGATGAGCAGTTCTTC; cdr3_aa: CASSESFLAGDRDEQFF
v_call: TRBV19; d_call: NA; clone_size: NA; j_call: TRBJ1-6; cdr3_nt: TGTGCCAGTAGTATAACCCCCCGGGTTAATTCACCCCTCCACTTT; cdr3_aa: CASSITPRVNSPLHF
v_call: TRBV27; d_call: TRBD1; clone_size: NA; j_call: TRBJ1-2; cdr3_nt: TGTGCCAGCTCATCCCCGGACAGGGGCCTTAAGGGCTACACCTTC; cdr3_aa: CASSSPDRGLKGYTF
v_call: TRBV9; d_call: NA; clone_size: NA; j_call: TRBJ2-7; cdr3_nt: TGTGCCAGCAGCGCCCACGGGAGCTCCTACGAGCAGTACTTC; cdr3_aa: CASSAHGSSYEQYF
v_call: TRBV5-1; d_call: TRBD1; clone_size: NA; j_call: TRBJ2-7; cdr3_nt: TGCGCCAGCAGCCTGGACAGGAACAACGAGCAGTACTTC; cdr3_aa: CASSLDRNNEQYF
v_call: TRBV12-3/TRBV12-4; d_call: NA; clone_size: NA; j_call: TRBJ2-5; cdr3_nt: TGTGCCAGCAAATCAGGGGATTTGGAGACCCAGTACTTC; cdr3_aa: CASKSGDLETQYF
v_call: TRBV24-1; d_call: NA; clone_size: NA; j_call: TRBJ1-2; cdr3_nt: TGTGCCACCAGTGACCAGGATCGTGGCTACACCTTC; cdr3_aa: CATSDQDRGYTF
v_call: TRBV25-1; d_call: NA; clone_size: few; j_call: TRBJ1-4; cdr3_nt: TGTGCCAGCAGTGAATATAAAGGGGCTGAAAAACTGTTTTTT; cdr3_aa: CASSEYKGAEKLFF
v_call: TRBV19; d_call: TRBD2; clone_size: NA; j_call: TRBJ2-1; cdr3_nt: TGTGCCAGTAGTAACCCCCAAACTAGCGGACGTCTCAATGAGCAGTTCTTC; cdr3_aa: CASSNPQTSGRLNEQFF
v_call: TRBV28; d_call: TRBD1; clone_size: once; j_call: TRBJ1-5; cdr3_nt: TGTGCCAGCTGTAGGGGGCTATTAGAGCAGCCCCAGCATTTT; cdr3_aa: CASCRGLLEQPQHF
v_call: TRBV19; d_call: NA; clone_size: NA; j_call: TRBJ1-3; cdr3_nt: TGTGCCAGTAGTATTGCAAGTGGAGGGACCGGAAACACCATATATTTT; cdr3_aa: CASSIASGGTGNTIYF
v_call: TRBV5-1; d_call: TRBD2; clone_size: NA; j_call: TRBJ2-1; cdr3_nt: TGCGCCAGCAGCTCAGGGACTAGCGGGCGGAATGAGCAGTTCTTC; cdr3_aa: CASSSGTSGRNEQFF
v_call: TRBV5-1; d_call: NA; clone_size: few; j_call: TRBJ1-1; cdr3_nt: TGCGCCAGCAGTCAGAGCCCGGGCACTGAAGCTTTCTTT; cdr3_aa: CASSQSPGTEAFF
v_call: TRBV15; d_call: NA; clone_size: NA; j_call: TRBJ1-3; cdr3_nt: TGTGCCACCAGCGGTCAGACAATTTCTGGAAACACCATATATTTT; cdr3_aa: CATSGQTISGNTIYF
v_call: TRBV5-6; d_call: TRBD1; clone_size: NA; j_call: TRBJ1-4; cdr3_nt: TGTGCCAGCAGGGCTACAGGGGGCGATGAAAAACTGTTTTTT; cdr3_aa: CASRATGGDEKLFF
v_call: TRBV23-1; d_call: NA; clone_size: NA; j_call: TRBJ1-1; cdr3_nt: TGCGCCAGCAGTCAATGGGGCCAGGACATGAACACTGAAGCTTTCTTT; cdr3_aa: CASSQWGQDMNTEAFF
v_call: TRBV12-3/TRBV12-4; d_call: NA; clone_size: NA; j_call: TRBJ1-1; cdr3_nt: TGTGCCAGCAGTCTTCAGGGATACACTGAAGCTTTCTTT; cdr3_aa: CASSLQGYTEAFF
v_call: TRBV10-3; d_call: NA; clone_size: NA; j_call: TRBJ1-1; cdr3_nt: TGTGCCATCAGACGACTCCCCGAGGGCACTGAAGCTTTCTTT; cdr3_aa: CAIRRLPEGTEAFF
v_call: TRBV6-5; d_call: NA; clone_size: NA; j_call: TRBJ1-1; cdr3_nt: TGTGCCAGCAAGGCCCGGCGACAGCTGAACACTGAAGCTTTCTTT; cdr3_aa: CASKARRQLNTEAFF
v_call: TRBV4-1; d_call: NA; clone_size: few; j_call: TRBJ1-3; cdr3_nt: TGCGCCAGCAGCCCGTTTGGCCCAGCGGACTCTGGAAACACCATATATTTT; cdr3_aa: CASSPFGPADSGNTIYF
v_call: TRBV29-1; d_call: NA; clone_size: NA; j_call: TRBJ2-3; cdr3_nt: TGCAGCGTCCCCAGGGCAGATACGCAGTATTTT; cdr3_aa: CSVPRADTQYF
v_call: TRBV19; d_call: TRBD1; clone_size: once; j_call: TRBJ2-3; cdr3_nt: TGTGCCAGTAGTCGACAGGGTCTCACAGATACGCAGTATTTT; cdr3_aa: CASSRQGLTDTQYF
v_call: TRBV18; d_call: NA; clone_size: NA; j_call: TRBJ1-5; cdr3_nt: TGTGCCAGCTCATCGGACATGGCCATGCAGCCCCAGCATTTT; cdr3_aa: CASSSDMAMQPQHF
v_call: TRBV5-1; d_call: TRBD1; clone_size: NA; j_call: TRBJ2-5; cdr3_nt: TGCGCCAGCAGCTTGGCAGGGGGCCAAGAGACCCAGTACTTC; cdr3_aa: CASSLAGGQETQYF
v_call: TRBV12-3/TRBV12-4; d_call: NA; clone_size: few; j_call: TRBJ1-4; cdr3_nt: TGTGCCAGCAGCCTCCGGACTAATGAAAAACTGTTTTTT; cdr3_aa: CASSLRTNEKLFF
v_call: TRBV19; d_call: NA; clone_size: NA; j_call: TRBJ1-4; cdr3_nt: TGTGCCAGTAGTATAGTCTGGGCAGGGAAAAATGAAAAACTGTTTTTT; cdr3_aa: CASSIVWAGKNEKLFF
v_call: TRBV19; d_call: NA; clone_size: few; j_call: TRBJ1-5; cdr3_nt: TGTGCCAGTAGTACAGGAGTCCGGAAGGGGAGCAATCAGCCCCAGCATTTT; cdr3_aa: CASSTGVRKGSNQPQHF
v_call: TRBV28; d_call: NA; clone_size: NA; j_call: TRBJ1-2; cdr3_nt: TGTGCCAGCAGTTCGCATGACAGGAGAGGCTACACCTTC; cdr3_aa: CASSSHDRRGYTF
v_call: TRBV7-9; d_call: NA; clone_size: NA; j_call: TRBJ1-1; cdr3_nt: TGTGCCAGCAGCTTCTCAGGTAACCCAAAGAACACTGAAGCTTTCTTT; cdr3_aa: CASSFSGNPKNTEAFF
v_call: TRBV28; d_call: TRBD1; clone_size: NA; j_call: TRBJ1-2; cdr3_nt: TGTGCCAGCAGTCGTACAGGGGGATCGGGCTATGGCTACACCTTC; cdr3_aa: CASSRTGGSGYGYTF
v_call: TRBV29-1; d_call: TRBD2; clone_size: NA; j_call: TRBJ2-1; cdr3_nt: TGCAGCGTTGAGGTAGCGGGAGGTCGGGGGAATGAGCAGTTCTTC; cdr3_aa: CSVEVAGGRGNEQFF
v_call: TRBV28; d_call: TRBD1; clone_size: NA; j_call: TRBJ1-2; cdr3_nt: TGTGCCAGCACCAAACTGGGGACAGGGTATGGCTACACCTTC; cdr3_aa: CASTKLGTGYGYTF
v_call: TRBV6-5; d_call: TRBD1; clone_size: NA; j_call: TRBJ2-4; cdr3_nt: TGTGCCAGCAGTTACCCCGGGACAGGGGCCGGGAACATTCAGTACTTC; cdr3_aa: CASSYPGTGAGNIQYF
v_call: TRBV5-6; d_call: NA; clone_size: NA; j_call: TRBJ1-1; cdr3_nt: TGTGCCAGCCGGGGGGGCGAAGCAGGGCGTGAAGCTTTCTTT; cdr3_aa: CASRGGEAGREAFF
v_call: TRBV24-1; d_call: TRBD1; clone_size: NA; j_call: TRBJ2-3; cdr3_nt: TGTGCCACCAGTGATCCGCTCGACAGGGTCACAGATACGCAGTATTTT; cdr3_aa: CATSDPLDRVTDTQYF
v_call: TRBV5-6; d_call: NA; clone_size: once; j_call: TRBJ1-1; cdr3_nt: TGTGCCAGCACCGAATATGGAAGCCCCCGGGAGGCTTTCTTT; cdr3_aa: CASTEYGSPREAFF
v_call: TRBV6-5; d_call: NA; clone_size: NA; j_call: TRBJ1-4; cdr3_nt: TGTGCCAGCAAACTAACAGGCAGCGAAAAACTGTTTTTT; cdr3_aa: CASKLTGSEKLFF
v_call: TRBV5-1; d_call: TRBD1; clone_size: NA; j_call: TRBJ1-1; cdr3_nt: TGCGCCAGCAGCTTTACAGGGGGTTCGAACACTGAAGCTTTCTTT; cdr3_aa: CASSFTGGSNTEAFF
v_call: TRBV7-9; d_call: TRBD1; clone_size: NA; j_call: TRBJ2-3; cdr3_nt: TGTGCCAGCAGCACGGGACAGATTCCGGATACGCAGTATTTT; cdr3_aa: CASSTGQIPDTQYF
v_call: TRBV15; d_call: TRBD1; clone_size: NA; j_call: TRBJ2-6; cdr3_nt: TGTGCCACCAGCATGAGGGGGCTTGGGGCCAACGTCCTGACTTTC; cdr3_aa: CATSMRGLGANVLTF
v_call: TRBV15; d_call: NA; clone_size: NA; j_call: TRBJ1-2; cdr3_nt: TGTGCCACCAGCAGAGATAACAGCTATGGCTACACCTTC; cdr3_aa: CATSRDNSYGYTF
v_call: TRBV18; d_call: TRBD1; clone_size: NA; j_call: TRBJ1-2; cdr3_nt: TGTGCCAGCTCTCACCGGGACAGGGGCTATGGCTACACCTTC; cdr3_aa: CASSHRDRGYGYTF
v_call: TRBV5-1; d_call: TRBD2; clone_size: NA; j_call: TRBJ2-7; cdr3_nt: TGCGCCAGCAGCTTTTCCACGGGACTAGCGGGGGGGCCTTCCTACGAGCAGTACTTC; cdr3_aa: CASSFSTGLAGGPSYEQYF
v_call: TRBV3-1/TRBV3-2; d_call: NA; clone_size: NA; j_call: TRBJ1-1; cdr3_nt: TGTGCCAGCAGCCAGAGGAGAACTGAAGCTTTCTTT; cdr3_aa: CASSQRRTEAFF
v_call: TRBV7-8; d_call: NA; clone_size: few; j_call: TRBJ2-3; cdr3_nt: TGTGCCAGCAGCTTCATCCCAGATACGCAGTATTTT; cdr3_aa: CASSFIPDTQYF
v_call: TRBV5-1; d_call: TRBD2; clone_size: NA; j_call: TRBJ2-5; cdr3_nt: TGCGCCAGCAGCTTGGAAAGACTAGCGGGACAAGAGACCCAGTACTTC; cdr3_aa: CASSLERLAGQETQYF
v_call: TRBV4-2; d_call: TRBD1; clone_size: NA; j_call: TRBJ1-5; cdr3_nt: TGTGCCAGCGGCTGGACCGGGACAGGGAGGAATCAGCCCCAGCATTTT; cdr3_aa: CASGWTGTGRNQPQHF
v_call: TRBV28; d_call: NA; clone_size: few; j_call: TRBJ2-2; cdr3_nt: TGTGCCAGCAGTTTGGGCGCCGGGGAGCTGTTTTTT; cdr3_aa: CASSLGAGELFF
v_call: TRBV28; d_call: NA; clone_size: NA; j_call: TRBJ1-3; cdr3_nt: TGTGCCAGCAGTCTCCCTTTGGCAGGGGCCTCTGGAAACACCATATATTTT; cdr3_aa: CASSLPLAGASGNTIYF
v_call: TRBV28; d_call: NA; clone_size: NA; j_call: TRBJ1-3; cdr3_nt: TGTGCCAGCAGTCCCCGTACAGGAGCTGGAAACACCATATATTTT; cdr3_aa: CASSPRTGAGNTIYF
v_call: TRBV2; d_call: NA; clone_size: NA; j_call: TRBJ1-1; cdr3_nt: TGTGCCAGCAGTGAAGCGATGATGCAGGGGGAAGCTTTCTTT; cdr3_aa: CASSEAMMQGEAFF
v_call: TRBV11-1; d_call: TRBD2; clone_size: NA; j_call: TRBJ2-7; cdr3_nt: TGTGCCAGCAGCACCCAAGCGGGAGAAGGGCAGTACTTC; cdr3_aa: CASSTQAGEGQYF